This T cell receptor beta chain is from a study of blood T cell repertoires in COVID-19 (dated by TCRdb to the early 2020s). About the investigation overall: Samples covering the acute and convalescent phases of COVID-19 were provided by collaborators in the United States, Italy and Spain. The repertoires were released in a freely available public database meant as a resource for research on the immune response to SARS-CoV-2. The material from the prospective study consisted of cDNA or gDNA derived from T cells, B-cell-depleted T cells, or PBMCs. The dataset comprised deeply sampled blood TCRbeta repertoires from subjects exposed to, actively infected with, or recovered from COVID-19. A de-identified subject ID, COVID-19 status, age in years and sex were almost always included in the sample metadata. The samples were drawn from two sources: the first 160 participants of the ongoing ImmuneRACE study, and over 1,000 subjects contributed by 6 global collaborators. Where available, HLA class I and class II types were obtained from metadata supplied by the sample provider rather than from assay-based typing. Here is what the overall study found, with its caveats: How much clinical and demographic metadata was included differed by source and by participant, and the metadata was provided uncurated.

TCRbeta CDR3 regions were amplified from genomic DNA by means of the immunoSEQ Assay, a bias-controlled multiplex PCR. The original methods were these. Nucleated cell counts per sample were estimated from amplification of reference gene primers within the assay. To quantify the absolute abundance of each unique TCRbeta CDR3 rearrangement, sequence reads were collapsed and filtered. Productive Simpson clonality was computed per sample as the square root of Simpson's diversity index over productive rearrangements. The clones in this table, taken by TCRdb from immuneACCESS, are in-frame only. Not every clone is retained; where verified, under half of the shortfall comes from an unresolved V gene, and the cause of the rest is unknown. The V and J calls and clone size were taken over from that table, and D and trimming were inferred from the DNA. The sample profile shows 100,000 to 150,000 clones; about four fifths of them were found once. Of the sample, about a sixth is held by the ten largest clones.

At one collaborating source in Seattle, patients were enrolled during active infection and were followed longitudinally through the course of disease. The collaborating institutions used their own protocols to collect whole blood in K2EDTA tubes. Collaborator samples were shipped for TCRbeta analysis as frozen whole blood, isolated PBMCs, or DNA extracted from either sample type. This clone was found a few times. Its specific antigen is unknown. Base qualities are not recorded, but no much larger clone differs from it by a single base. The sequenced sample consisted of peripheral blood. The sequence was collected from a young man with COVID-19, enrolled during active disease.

Here is the DNA: TGTGCCAGCAGGTCGGGGGGAGGGGAGCTAAAGACCCAGTACTTC. This codes for CASRSGGGELKTQYF. This chain joins TRBV7-6 to TRBJ2-5; 7 central nucleotides agree with TRBD2. Trimming removed 6 bases from V and 6 bases from J; the gene matches leave 13 bases unexplained. The CDR3 starts with the cysteine, ends with the phenylalanine, and has 15 residues. The retained sequence is limited to the CDR3, 45 bases, with the frame set at the first base. The germline V gene supplies CDR1 SGHVS and CDR2 FNYEAQ.